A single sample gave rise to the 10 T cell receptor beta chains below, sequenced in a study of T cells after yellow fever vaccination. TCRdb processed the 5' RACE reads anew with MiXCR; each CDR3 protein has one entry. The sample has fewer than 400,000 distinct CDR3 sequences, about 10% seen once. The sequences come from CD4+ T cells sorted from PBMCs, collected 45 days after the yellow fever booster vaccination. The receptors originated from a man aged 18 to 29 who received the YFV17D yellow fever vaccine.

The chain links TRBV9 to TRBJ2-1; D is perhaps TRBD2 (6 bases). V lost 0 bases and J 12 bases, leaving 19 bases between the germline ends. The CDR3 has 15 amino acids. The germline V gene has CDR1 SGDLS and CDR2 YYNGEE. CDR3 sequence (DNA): TGTGCCAGCAGCGTAGGGGCAGCCAGGGCGGAGGGGCAGTTCTTC. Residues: CASSVGAARAEGQFF.

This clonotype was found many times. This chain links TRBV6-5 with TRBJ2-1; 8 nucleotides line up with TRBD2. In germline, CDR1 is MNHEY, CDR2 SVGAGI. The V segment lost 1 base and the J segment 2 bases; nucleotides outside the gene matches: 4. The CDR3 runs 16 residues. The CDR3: CASSYWAGGPYNEQFF. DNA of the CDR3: TGTGCCAGCAGTTACTGGGCGGGGGGACCCTACAATGAGCAGTTCTTC.

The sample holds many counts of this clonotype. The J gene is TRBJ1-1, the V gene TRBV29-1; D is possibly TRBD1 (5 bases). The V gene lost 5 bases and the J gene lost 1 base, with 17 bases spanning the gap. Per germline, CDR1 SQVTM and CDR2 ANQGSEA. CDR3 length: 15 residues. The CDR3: CSVWGRARTNTEAFF. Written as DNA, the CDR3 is TGCAGCGTTTGGGGCAGGGCTCGAACGAACACTGAAGCTTTCTTT.

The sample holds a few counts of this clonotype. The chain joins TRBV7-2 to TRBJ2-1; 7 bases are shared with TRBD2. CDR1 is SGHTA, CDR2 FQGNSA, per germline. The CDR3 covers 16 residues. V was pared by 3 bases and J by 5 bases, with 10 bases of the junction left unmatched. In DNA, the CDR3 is TGTGCCAGCAGCTTTAAGGTAGTGGGGACTAACAATGAGCAGTTCTTC. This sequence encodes CASSFKVVGTNNEQFF.

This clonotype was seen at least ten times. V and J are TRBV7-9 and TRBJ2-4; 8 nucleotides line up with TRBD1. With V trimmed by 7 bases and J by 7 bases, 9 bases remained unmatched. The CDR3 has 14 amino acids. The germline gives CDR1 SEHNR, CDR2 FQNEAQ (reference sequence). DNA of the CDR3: TGTGCCAGCAACATGGACAGGGCGGTGAACATTCAGTACTTC. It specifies CASNMDRAVNIQYF.

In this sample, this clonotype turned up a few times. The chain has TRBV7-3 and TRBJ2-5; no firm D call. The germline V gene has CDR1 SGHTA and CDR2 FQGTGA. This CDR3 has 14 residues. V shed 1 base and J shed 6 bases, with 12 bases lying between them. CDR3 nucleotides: TGTGCCAGCAGCTTAAGTCCCAGCGCAAAGACCCAGTACTTC. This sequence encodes CASSLSPSAKTQYF. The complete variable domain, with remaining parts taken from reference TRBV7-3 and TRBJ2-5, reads GAGVSQTPSNKVTEKGKYVELRCDPISGHTALYWYRQSLGQGPEFLIYFQGTGAADDSGLPNDRFFAVRPEGSVSTLKIQRTERGDSAVYLCASSLSPSAKTQYFGPGTRLLVL.

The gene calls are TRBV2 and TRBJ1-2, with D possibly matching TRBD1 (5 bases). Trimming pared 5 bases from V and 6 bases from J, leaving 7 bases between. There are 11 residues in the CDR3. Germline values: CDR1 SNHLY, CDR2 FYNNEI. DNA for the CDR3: TGTGCCAGCAGTCAGGGTAATGGCTACACCTTC. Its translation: CASSQGNGYTF.

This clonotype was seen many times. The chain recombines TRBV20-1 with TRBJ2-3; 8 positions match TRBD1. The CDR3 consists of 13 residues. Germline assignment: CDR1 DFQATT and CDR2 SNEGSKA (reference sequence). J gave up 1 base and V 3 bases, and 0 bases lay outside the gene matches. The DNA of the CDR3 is TGCAGTGCTAGGACAGGGGGCACAGATACGCAGTATTTT. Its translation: CSARTGGTDTQYF.

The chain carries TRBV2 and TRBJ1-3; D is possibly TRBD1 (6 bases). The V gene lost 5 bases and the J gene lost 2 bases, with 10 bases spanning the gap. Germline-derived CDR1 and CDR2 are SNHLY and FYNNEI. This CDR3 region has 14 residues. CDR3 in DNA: TGTGCCAGCAGTTCTGGACAGCCTGGAAACACCATATATTTT. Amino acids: CASSSGQPGNTIYF.

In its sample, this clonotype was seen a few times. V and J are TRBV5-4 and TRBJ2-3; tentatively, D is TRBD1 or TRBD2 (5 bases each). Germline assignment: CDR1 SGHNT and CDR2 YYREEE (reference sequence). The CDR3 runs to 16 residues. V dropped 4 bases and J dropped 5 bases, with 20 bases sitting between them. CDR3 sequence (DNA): TGTGCCAGCAGCCCCTCCCACGGGGCGGTGGAAGATACGCAGTATTTT. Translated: CASSPSHGAVEDTQYF.